The 12 T cell receptor beta chains in this list originate from one sample, sequenced in a study of human T cells and chemical hapten exposure. Time point denoted: healthy volunteer bleed at 2 weeks. Unfractionated whole blood was the source from which total RNA was extracted. TCRdb itself ran the RACE reads through MiXCR, one entry per CDR3 protein. The table shows roughly 130,000 distinct CDR3 sequences, with approximately 8.3% occurring only once. Sequenced sample: whole blood. The receptors stem from a male donor in good health. Some clones in this sample may be carry-over from other donors' samples.

With respect to this clonotype: Mismatch with germline at one junction end may stem from a read error. The J gene is TRBJ2-3, the V gene TRBV7-2, with 8 bases that match TRBD1. Germline CDR1 is SGHTA and CDR2 is FQGNSA. CDR3 size: 16 residues. CDR3 region: CASSTGQGAGTDTQYF. The CDR3 region has the DNA TGTGCCAGCAGCACAGGACAGGGTGCGGGCACGGATACGCAGTATTTT. The variable domain in full, with the rest retrieved from reference TRBV7-2 and TRBJ2-3, is GAGVSQSPSNKVTEKGKDVELRCDPISGHTALYWYRQSLGQGLEFLIYFQGNSAPDKSGLPSDRFSAERTGGSVSTLTIQRTQQEDSAVYLCASSTGQGAGTDTQYFGPGTRLTVL.

This clonotype has a count of ten or more. This chain connects TRBV10-1 to TRBJ2-5; TRBD1 aligns across 8 bases. The CDR3 is 14 residues long. In germline, CDR1 is WNHNN, CDR2 SYGVQD (reference sequence). The V gene end was trimmed by 6 bases and the J gene end by 2 bases; junction bases not matched to a gene: 5. CDR3 loop: CASSSGQGQETQYF. The CDR3 nucleotides are TGCGCCAGCAGCTCCGGACAGGGACAAGAGACCCAGTACTTC.

This clonotype was observed a handful of times. J is TRBJ2-2 and V is TRBV19; 7 bases map to TRBD1. With V trimmed by 2 bases and J by 5 bases, 5 bases remained unmatched. The CDR3 runs to 15 residues. Germline CDR1 LNHDA, CDR2 SQIVND (reference sequence). The CDR3 DNA is TGTGCCAGTAGTATATTGGACAGGCGGACCGGGGAGCTGTTTTTT. This sequence encodes CASSILDRRTGELFF.

The chain is built from TRBV6-1 and TRBJ2-1; 8 positions agree with TRBD2. The CDR3 is made up of 16 amino acids. V lost 5 bases, J lost 2 bases, and 8 bases stayed unmatched. Germline CDR1 and CDR2: MNHNS and SASEGT. The CDR3 DNA reads TGTGCCAGCAGTACCAGACTAGCGCTCACCTACAATGAGCAGTTCTTC. The encoded protein is CASSTRLALTYNEQFF.

This clonotype was recorded many times. The chain is built from TRBV2 and TRBJ2-1, with 10 bases identical to TRBD1. V lost 8 bases and J lost 8; bases outside the gene matches: 9. Germline CDR1 is SNHLY and CDR2 is FYNNEI. The CDR3 runs to 14 residues. The CDR3 DNA reads TGTGCCAGCGCCTGGACAGGGGGAAGGGATGAGCAGTTCTTC. Amino acid sequence: CASAWTGGRDEQFF. Combining the CDR3 with reference TRBV2 and TRBJ2-1 gives the whole variable domain EPEVTQTPSHQVTQMGQEVILRCVPISNHLYFYWYRQILGQKVEFLVSFYNNEISEKSEIFDDQFSVERPDGSNFTLKIRSTKLEDSAMYFCASAWTGGRDEQFFGPGTRLTVL.

At least ten counts were recorded for this clonotype. The chain couples TRBV11-2 to TRBJ1-6; TRBD1 might be the D (5 bases). CDR1 is SGHAT, CDR2 FQNNGV, per germline. The CDR3 loop spans 14 amino acids. With 5 bases removed from V and 8 bases from J, the gap between germline ends came to 13 bases. The CDR3 reads CASSRLRADSPLHF. CDR3 DNA sequence: TGTGCCAGCAGCAGACTCAGGGCGGATTCACCCCTCCACTTT.

This clonotype turned up a few times. This chain's CDR3 is CASSTGTDWTRQETQYF. The DNA of the CDR3 is TGTGCCAGCAGCACCGGGACAGACTGGACCCGTCAAGAGACCCAGTACTTC. The chain recombines TRBV12-3 or TRBV12-4 with TRBJ2-5; 7 bases align to TRBD1. The CDR3 loop spans 17 amino acids. V shed 6 bases, J shed 2 bases, and the junction held 15 bases outside the gene matches.

This clonotype was detected ten times or more. This chain links TRBV12-3 or TRBV12-4 with TRBJ1-5; 9 bases align to TRBD1. The CDR3 is 14 residues long. J lost 3 bases, V lost 9 bases, and 6 bases had no gene match. The CDR3 reads CASGDRAFNQPQHF. The CDR3 DNA sequence: TGTGCCAGTGGGGACAGGGCTTTCAATCAGCCCCAGCATTTT.

This clonotype was seen only a few times. The chain joins TRBV15 to TRBJ2-7, with TRBD1 as a possible D gene (6 bases). This CDR3 is built from 14 residues. V shed 5 bases and J shed 3 bases, with 14 bases lying between them. Germline CDR1 reads LNHNV; CDR2 reads YYDKDF (reference sequence). The chain's CDR3 is CATSGRQAFYEQYF. CDR3 coding DNA: TGTGCCACCAGCGGGCGACAGGCTTTCTACGAGCAGTACTTC.

This clonotype was picked up many times. V and J are TRBV7-9 and TRBJ2-3; TRBD2 agrees at 7 bases. CDR3 length equals 14 residues. V lost 1 base and J lost 6; bases outside the gene matches: 4. Germline values: CDR1 SEHNR, CDR2 FQNEAQ (reference sequence). The CDR3 protein is CASSLGGGEDTQYF. CDR3 nucleotides: TGTGCCAGCAGCTTAGGGGGAGGGGAGGATACGCAGTATTTT.

Ten or more counts support this clonotype. The chain has TRBV7-6 and TRBJ2-7; D may match TRBD1 or TRBD2 (6 bases each). The V end was cut by 1 base, the J end by 2 bases, with 15 bases between. Germline V lookup: CDR1 SGHVS, CDR2 FNYEAQ. The length of the CDR3 is 16 residues. CDR3 in amino acids: CASSLERGVAAYEQYF. The CDR3 region has the DNA TGTGCCAGCAGCTTAGAGAGGGGGGTAGCGGCCTACGAGCAGTACTTC.

In its sample, this clonotype was seen many times. This chain connects TRBV12-3 or TRBV12-4 to TRBJ2-3; 7 bases align to TRBD2. The V and J ends lost 7 bases and 4 bases, in that order; junction bases with no gene match: 8. The CDR3 loop spans 14 amino acids. The CDR3 is CASNYGGRADTQYF. In DNA, the CDR3 is TGTGCCAGCAATTATGGCGGGAGAGCAGATACGCAGTATTTT.